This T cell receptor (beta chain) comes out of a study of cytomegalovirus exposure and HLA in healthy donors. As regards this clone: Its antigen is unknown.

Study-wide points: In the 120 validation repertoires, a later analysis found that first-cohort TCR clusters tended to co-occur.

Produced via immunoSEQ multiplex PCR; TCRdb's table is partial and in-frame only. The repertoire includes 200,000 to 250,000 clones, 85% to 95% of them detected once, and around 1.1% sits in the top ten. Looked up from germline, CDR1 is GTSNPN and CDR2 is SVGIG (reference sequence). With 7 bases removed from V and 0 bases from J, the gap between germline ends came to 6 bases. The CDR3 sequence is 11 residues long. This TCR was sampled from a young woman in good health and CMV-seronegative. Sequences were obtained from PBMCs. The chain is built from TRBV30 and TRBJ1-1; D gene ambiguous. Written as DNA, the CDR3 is TGTGCCTCTAATATGAACACTGAAGCTTTCTTT. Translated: CASNMNTEAFF.